Detailed here is one T cell receptor beta chain. This entry comes from a study of blood T cell repertoires in COVID-19. Across the study: Samples came from the United States, Italy and Spain, spanning acute and convalescent COVID-19. Sources were T cells, B-cell-depleted T cells, or PBMCs; the material itself was cDNA or gDNA.

Looked up from germline, CDR1 is MDHEN and CDR2 is SYDVKM. The CDR3 has 15 residues. Between the trimmed V and J ends, which lost 3 bases and 7 bases, there was a span of 13 bases. How the authors handled the data: Reference gene primer amplification gave estimated nucleated cell counts. TCRdb's copy holds only in-frame clones and misses some; the assay was immunoSEQ multiplex PCR. For V, J and clone size, that table is used; D and trimming come from the DNA. The sample has about 76,000 clones, roughly 80% seen once. Sequences were obtained from peripheral blood. This sequence joins TRBV28 and TRBJ1-6; D possibly corresponds to TRBD1 (5 bases). This clonotype originated in an older man with acute or convalescent COVID-19. DNA for the CDR3: TGTGCCAGCAGTTTCGACGGGGCGGGGAATTCACCCCTCCACTTT. It translates to CASSFDGAGNSPLHF.